This T cell receptor (beta chain) was recorded in a study of neurological immune-mediated disorders. Template-switch 5'RACE cDNA synthesis added a 10-nucleotide unique molecular identifier. MiXCR was run by TCRdb on the 5' RACE reads, yielding one entry per CDR3 protein. In the table there are under 50,000 distinct CDR3 sequences, around 25% of which are singletons. Healthy controls consisted of blood bank volunteers in Maryland, USA. Germline loops: CDR1 DFQATT, CDR2 SNEGSKA (reference sequence). V lost 5 bases to trimming and J lost 1 base, with 17 bases between them. The CDR3 has 15 amino acids. The chain uses TRBV20-1 and TRBJ1-1, with D uncertain. Sequenced input: PBMCs. The TCR comes from a woman aged 70 to 79 in good health. CDR3 sequence: CSAEDSARTNTEAFF. The CDR3 region has the DNA TGCAGTGCTGAAGACTCTGCCCGAACGAACACTGAAGCTTTCTTT.